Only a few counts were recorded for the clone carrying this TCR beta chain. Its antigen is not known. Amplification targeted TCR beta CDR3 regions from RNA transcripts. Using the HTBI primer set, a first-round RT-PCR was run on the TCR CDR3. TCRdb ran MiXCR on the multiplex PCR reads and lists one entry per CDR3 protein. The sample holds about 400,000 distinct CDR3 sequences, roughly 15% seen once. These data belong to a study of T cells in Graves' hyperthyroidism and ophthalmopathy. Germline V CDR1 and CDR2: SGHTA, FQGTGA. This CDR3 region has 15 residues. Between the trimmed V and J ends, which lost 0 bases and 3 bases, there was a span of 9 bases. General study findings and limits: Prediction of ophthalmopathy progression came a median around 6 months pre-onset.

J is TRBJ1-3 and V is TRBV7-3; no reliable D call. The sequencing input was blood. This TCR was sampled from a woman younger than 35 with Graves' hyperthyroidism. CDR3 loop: CASSLTSGFGNTIYF. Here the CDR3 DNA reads TGTGCCAGCAGCTTAACGTCCGGGTTTGGAAACACCATATATTTT.